What follows are 28 T cell receptor beta chains derived from one specimen sequenced in a study of T cell responses to AZD1222 COVID-19 vaccine. TCRdb keeps only in-frame clones here, not all; method: immunoSEQ multiplex PCR. The sample includes approximately 150,000 clones, around 88% of them seen just once. The sample here was peripheral blood, taken on day 0 of MenACWY control vaccination. The receptors stem from an adult in good health.

The chain combines TRBV28 with TRBJ2-1; TRBD2 agrees at 8 bases. With V trimmed by 7 bases and J by 7 bases, 9 bases remained unmatched. The CDR3 spans 14 residues. CDR1 is MDHEN and CDR2 is SYDVKM in the germline V gene. DNA of the CDR3: TGTGCCAGCATGCGGACTAGCAATTTAAATGAGCAGTTCTTC. This gives the protein CASMRTSNLNEQFF.

The chain has TRBV7-9 and TRBJ2-3; the D gene is possibly TRBD1 (5 bases). This CDR3 is 14 amino acids long. Trimming took off 2 bases at V and 3 bases at J, with 9 bases between the two ends. Per the germline V gene, CDR1 is SEHNR and CDR2 is FQNEAQ (reference sequence). CDR3 sequence reads: CASSLSGATDTQYF. DNA for the CDR3: TGTGCCAGCAGCTTAAGTGGGGCTACAGATACGCAGTATTTT.

This clone was observed many times. V and J are TRBV18 and TRBJ1-5, with D possibly matching TRBD1 (6 bases). The V end lost 4 bases, the J end lost 6 bases, and 13 bases lay between the germline ends. CDR1 is KGHSH and CDR2 is LQKENI in the germline V gene. CDR3 length: 14 residues. CDR3 sequence (DNA): TGTGCCAGCTCACTACAGGGACCCGGTCAGCCCCAGCATTTT. As protein: CASSLQGPGQPQHF.

The chain is built from TRBV4-1 and TRBJ2-4; tentatively, D is TRBD1 (5 bases). This CDR3 is 14 amino acids long. CDR1 and CDR2 from the germline V gene are MGHRA and YSYEKL. Trimming took 1 base from V and 8 from J, leaving 12 bases between them. CDR3 nucleotides: TGCGCCAGCAGCCAAGTAGGGGTTGTGGACATTCAGTACTTC. This sequence encodes CASSQVGVVDIQYF.

The V and J genes are TRBV4-1 and TRBJ1-1, with D possibly matching TRBD1 (5 bases). In germline, CDR1 is MGHRA, CDR2 YSYEKL. V was pared by 0 bases and J by 5 bases, with 25 bases between. This CDR3 is 19 amino acids long. This chain's CDR3 is CASSQDRPAGPDGGTEAFF. The CDR3, as DNA: TGCGCCAGCAGCCAAGATCGGCCAGCAGGGCCCGACGGGGGAACTGAAGCTTTCTTT.

The J gene is TRBJ2-5, the V gene TRBV21-1; the D call in the table, TRBD2, was not verified against the DNA. TRBV21-1 is listed as a pseudogene. CDR3 size: 16 residues. CDR3 protein: CASSLSGTDPGETQYF. The CDR3 coding sequence is TGTGCCAGCAGTTTATCCGGGACTGACCCCGGGGAGACCCAGTACTTC.

On this clone: Compared with germline, one end of the junction differs, possibly owing to a read error. The chain combines TRBV7-7 with TRBJ1-6; 9 nucleotides line up with TRBD1. CDR1 is SSHAT, CDR2 FNYEAQ, per germline (reference sequence). The CDR3 extends over 13 amino acids. CDR3: CASSLDRGSPLHF. The CDR3 nucleotides are TGTGCTAGCAGCTTGGACAGGGGTTCACCCCTCCACTTT. Full variable domain (outside the CDR3, taken from reference TRBV7-7 and TRBJ1-6): GAGVSQSPRYKVTKRGQDVTLRCDPISSHATLYWYQQALGQGPEFLTYFNYEAQPDKSGLPSDRFSAERPEGSISTLTIQRTEQRDSAMYRCASSLDRGSPLHFGNGTRLTVT.

This chain links TRBV5-1 with TRBJ1-4; 10 positions agree with TRBD1. V was pared by 0 bases and J by 4 bases, with 3 bases of the junction left unmatched. The germline gives CDR1 SGHRS, CDR2 YFSETQ. The CDR3 contains 16 residues. CDR3 loop: CASSLAGQGGNEKLFF. Here the CDR3 DNA reads TGCGCCAGCAGCTTGGCCGGACAGGGGGGTAATGAAAAACTGTTTTTT. Supplemented by reference TRBV5-1 and TRBJ1-4, the full variable domain reads KAGVTQTPRYLIKTRGQQVTLSCSPISGHRSVSWYQQTPGQGLQFLFEYFSETQRNKGNFPGRFSGRQFSNSRSEMNVSTLELGDSALYLCASSLAGQGGNEKLFFGSGTQLSVL.

The V gene is TRBV28, the J gene TRBJ2-1; 8 nucleotides align to TRBD1. Germline trimming cut 3 bases from V and 8 bases from J; bases unmatched to any gene: 9. The CDR3 loop spans 15 amino acids. Germline V gene lookup returns CDR1 MDHEN and CDR2 SYDVKM. In DNA, the CDR3 is TGTGCCAGCAGTTTGGCTGGGACAGGCGACGATGAGCAGTTCTTC. Amino acid sequence: CASSLAGTGDDEQFF.

The chain uses TRBV5-1 and TRBJ2-7; TRBD1 agrees at 7 bases. V shed 4 bases and J 3 bases; nucleotides not matched to a gene: 10. Germline V gives CDR1 SGHRS, CDR2 YFSETQ. This CDR3 comprises 15 residues. The CDR3 sequence is CASSGPPGQDYEQYF. CDR3 coding DNA: TGCGCCAGCAGCGGCCCCCCCGGACAGGACTACGAGCAGTACTTC.

In its sample, this clone was seen a few times. The genes are TRBV7-2 and TRBJ1-1; D unclear. This CDR3 has 13 amino acids. The V gene lost 5 bases and the J gene lost 1 base, with 8 bases spanning the gap. The germline gives CDR1 SGHTA, CDR2 FQGNSA. The CDR3 loop reads CASSQNGNTEAFF. The DNA of the CDR3 is TGTGCCAGCAGCCAGAACGGGAACACTGAAGCTTTCTTT.

In its sample, this clone was seen once. This chain joins TRBV18 and TRBJ2-5, with 7 bases matching TRBD1. The germline V gene encodes CDR1 KGHSH and CDR2 LQKENI. V lost 4 bases, J lost 1 base, and 6 bases stayed unmatched. This CDR3 has 15 residues. The CDR3 sequence is CASSRSQGLQETQYF. The CDR3 nucleotides read TGTGCCAGCTCACGATCACAGGGGCTCCAAGAGACCCAGTACTTC.

The rearrangement joins TRBV9 to TRBJ2-3; no clear D. CDR1 and CDR2 (germline): SGDLS, YYNGEE. V was trimmed by 3 bases and J by 0 bases, leaving 11 bases between them. This CDR3 region has 15 residues. The CDR3 here is CASSGVYGSTDTQYF. The DNA of the CDR3 is TGTGCCAGCAGCGGAGTGTACGGGAGCACAGATACGCAGTATTTT.

This sequence joins TRBV2 and TRBJ2-7; unclear D gene. CDR1 is SNHLY and CDR2 is FYNNEI in the germline V gene. Trimming shortened V by 5 bases and J by 0 bases, and 11 bases separated the two germline ends. This CDR3 is built from 14 residues. CDR3 coding DNA: TGTGCCAGCAGTCGAACCCCCTCCTCCTACGAGCAGTACTTC. Encoded protein: CASSRTPSSYEQYF.

The chain has TRBV4-1 and TRBJ2-2, with 7 bases fitting TRBD2. Germline loops: CDR1 MGHRA, CDR2 YSYEKL. After removal of 8 bases from V and 6 bases from J, the junction contained 9 bases not matched to a gene. This CDR3 comprises 14 residues. The CDR3 protein is CASAPGLLSGELFF. In DNA, the CDR3 is TGCGCCAGCGCTCCGGGACTACTATCCGGGGAGCTGTTTTTT.

The V call is TRBV11-3, the J call TRBJ2-7, with D perhaps matching TRBD2 (5 bases). The V gene's germline CDR1 is SGHNT and CDR2 YENEEA. V was pared by 5 bases and J by 5 bases, with 19 bases between. The CDR3 length is 15 residues. The CDR3 region is CASSPQHLQRDEQYF. The CDR3 DNA reads as TGTGCCAGCAGCCCACAGCACCTGCAGAGGGACGAGCAGTACTTC.

This clone occurred a few times. This chain joins TRBV4-1 and TRBJ2-7, with D perhaps matching TRBD1 (6 bases). Trimming removed 3 bases at V and 0 bases at J, with 15 bases between. The V gene's germline CDR1 is MGHRA and CDR2 YSYEKL. The CDR3 has 16 residues. CDR3 coding DNA: TGCGCCAGCAGCCACCAGAGGACAGCTAGCTCCTACGAGCAGTACTTC. Its translation is CASSHQRTASSYEQYF.

The genes are TRBV19 and TRBJ2-7; 9 bases fit TRBD2. CDR3 size: 15 residues. Germline-derived CDR1 and CDR2 are LNHDA and SQIVND (reference sequence). V lost 3 bases, J lost 3 bases, and 6 bases stayed unmatched. The DNA for the CDR3 is TGTGCCAGTAGTATTAGTAGCGGGGGCTACTACGAGCAGTACTTC. This gives the protein CASSISSGGYYEQYF.

The V call is TRBV19, the J call TRBJ2-5; 10 bases are a match to TRBD2. Unmatched junction bases numbered 7, after V lost 7 bases and J lost 2 bases. This CDR3 region has 15 residues. CDR1 and CDR2 (germline): LNHDA, SQIVND (reference sequence). The CDR3 protein is CASTRTSGEQETQYF. The CDR3 region has the DNA TGTGCCAGTACCCGGACTAGCGGAGAACAAGAGACCCAGTACTTC.

This chain joins TRBV12-3 or TRBV12-4 and TRBJ2-3; no reliable D call. The length of the CDR3 is 13 residues. The V end was cut by 3 bases, the J end by 0 bases, with 4 bases between. The CDR3 protein is CASSFSSTDTQYF. CDR3 in DNA: TGTGCCAGCAGTTTTTCTAGCACAGATACGCAGTATTTT.

This clone was seen a few times. The chain has TRBV5-1 and TRBJ2-1; tentative D call: TRBD2 (5 bases). V dropped 3 bases and J dropped 0 bases, with 7 bases sitting between them. Germline CDR1 is SGHRS and CDR2 is YFSETQ. The CDR3 totals 14 residues. This CDR3 is CASSSGNSYNEQFF. The DNA for the CDR3 is TGCGCCAGCAGCTCCGGGAACTCCTACAATGAGCAGTTCTTC.

V is TRBV4-3 and J is TRBJ1-2, with D possibly matching TRBD1 (5 bases). CDR1 is LGHNA, CDR2 YSLEER, per germline. V was cut by 3 bases and J by 5 bases, with 16 bases left in between. The CDR3 is 15 amino acids. Here the CDR3 reads CASSHSVGGEYGYTF. The CDR3 DNA is TGCGCCAGCAGCCATAGCGTGGGGGGTGAATATGGCTACACCTTC.

The rearrangement uses TRBV5-4 and TRBJ1-3; 8 bases map to TRBD1. This CDR3 region has 17 residues. With 4 bases clipped from V and 0 bases from J, the junction kept 9 bases outside the gene matches. CDR1 is SGHNT and CDR2 is YYREEE in the germline V gene (reference sequence). CDR3 residues: CASSTGQGPISGNTIYF. Written as DNA, the CDR3 is TGTGCCAGCAGCACCGGACAGGGCCCCATCTCTGGAAACACCATATATTTT.

Concerning this clone itself: The same CDR3 can be traced to other DNA sequences in this sample. V is TRBV5-1 and J is TRBJ1-5; D is undetermined. The CDR3 consists of 15 residues. The V gene lost 1 base and the J gene lost 2 bases, with 10 bases spanning the gap. Germline V gene data show CDR1 as SGHRS and CDR2 as YFSETQ. As DNA, the CDR3 is TGCGCCAGCAGCTTGTCGGGAGGAGGCAATCAGCCCCAGCATTTT. Amino acids: CASSLSGGGNQPQHF.

This clone was detected a few times. J is TRBJ2-1 and V is TRBV6-4, with 10 bases matching TRBD1. V lost 8 bases, J lost 7 bases, and 11 bases stayed unmatched. The CDR3 spans 15 residues. Germline-derived CDR1 and CDR2 are MRHNA and SNTAGT. CDR3 sequence: CASSETGGEANEQFF. CDR3 in DNA: TGTGCCAGCTCCGAGACAGGGGGCGAAGCGAATGAGCAGTTCTTC.

J is TRBJ2-7 and V is TRBV6-2 or TRBV6-3; tentative D call: TRBD2 (5 bases). Per the germline V gene, CDR1 is MNHEY and CDR2 is SVGEGT. This CDR3 spans 16 amino acids. Trimming removed 4 bases from V and 2 bases from J, with 18 bases in between. The CDR3 spells CASSWSDYVRTYEQYF. The CDR3 DNA is TGTGCCAGCAGTTGGAGCGACTACGTCCGGACCTACGAGCAGTACTTC.

The rearrangement uses TRBV2 and TRBJ2-1; D might be TRBD2 (6 bases). V dropped 5 bases and J dropped 5 bases, with 16 bases sitting between them. Looked up from germline, CDR1 is SNHLY and CDR2 is FYNNEI. CDR3 length equals 15 residues. The CDR3 region has the DNA TGTGCCAGCAGTCCGAGGAGGGGTTCCGACAATGAGCAGTTCTTC. It specifies CASSPRRGSDNEQFF.

The rearrangement joins TRBV12-3 or TRBV12-4 to TRBJ1-5; a weak D match, TRBD1 (5 bases). V gave up 5 bases and J gave up 0 bases, with 5 bases separating them. CDR3 length equals 13 residues. CDR3 nucleotide sequence: TGTGCCAGCAGTGACAGTAGCAATCAGCCCCAGCATTTT. Protein sequence: CASSDSSNQPQHF.